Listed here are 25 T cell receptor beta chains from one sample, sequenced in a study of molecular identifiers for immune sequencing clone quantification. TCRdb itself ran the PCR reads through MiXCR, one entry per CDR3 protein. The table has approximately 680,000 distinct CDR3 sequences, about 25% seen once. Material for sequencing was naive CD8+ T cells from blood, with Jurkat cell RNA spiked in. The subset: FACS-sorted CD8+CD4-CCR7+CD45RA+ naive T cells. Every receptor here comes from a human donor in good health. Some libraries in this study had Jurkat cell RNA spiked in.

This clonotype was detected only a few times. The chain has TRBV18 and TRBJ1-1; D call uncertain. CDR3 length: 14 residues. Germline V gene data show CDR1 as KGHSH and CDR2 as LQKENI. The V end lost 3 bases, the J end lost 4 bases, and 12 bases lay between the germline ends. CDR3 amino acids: CASSPPTPVTEAFF. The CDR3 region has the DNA TGTGCCAGCTCACCGCCGACACCCGTCACTGAAGCTTTCTTT.

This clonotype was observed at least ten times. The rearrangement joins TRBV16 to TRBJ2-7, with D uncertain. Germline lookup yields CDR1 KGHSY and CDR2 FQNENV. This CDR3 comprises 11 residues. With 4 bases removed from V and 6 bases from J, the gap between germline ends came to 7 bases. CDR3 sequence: CASSPNFEQYF. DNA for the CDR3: TGTGCCAGCAGCCCTAACTTCGAGCAGTACTTC.

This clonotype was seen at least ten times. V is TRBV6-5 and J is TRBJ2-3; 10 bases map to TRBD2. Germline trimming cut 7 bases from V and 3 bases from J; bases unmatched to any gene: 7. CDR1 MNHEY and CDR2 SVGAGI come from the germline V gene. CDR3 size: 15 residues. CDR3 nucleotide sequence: TGTGCCAGCACCCCCAGCGGGGGGGGAACAGATACGCAGTATTTT. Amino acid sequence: CASTPSGGGTDTQYF.

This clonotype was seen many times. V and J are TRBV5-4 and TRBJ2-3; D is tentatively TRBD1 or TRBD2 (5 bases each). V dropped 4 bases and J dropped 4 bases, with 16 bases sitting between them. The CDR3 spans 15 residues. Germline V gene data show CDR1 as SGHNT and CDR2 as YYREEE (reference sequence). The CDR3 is CASSHRDRGSDTQYF. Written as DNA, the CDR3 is TGTGCCAGCAGCCACCGGGACCGTGGGTCAGATACGCAGTATTTT. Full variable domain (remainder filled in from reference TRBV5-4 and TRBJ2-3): ETGVTQSPTHLIKTRGQQVTLRCSSQSGHNTVSWYQQALGQGPQFIFQYYREEENGRGNFPPRFSGLQFPNYSSELNVNALELDDSALYLCASSHRDRGSDTQYFGPGTRLTVL.

CDR3 sequence reads: CASSLFLAGVDEQFF. DNA for the CDR3: TGTGCCAGCAGCTTATTCCTAGCGGGAGTGGATGAGCAGTTCTTC. The V and J genes are TRBV11-3 and TRBJ2-1, with 10 bases lining up with TRBD2. Trimming removed 2 bases from V and 8 bases from J; junction bases left unmatched: 6. Germline values: CDR1 SGHNT, CDR2 YENEEA. The CDR3 extends over 15 amino acids.

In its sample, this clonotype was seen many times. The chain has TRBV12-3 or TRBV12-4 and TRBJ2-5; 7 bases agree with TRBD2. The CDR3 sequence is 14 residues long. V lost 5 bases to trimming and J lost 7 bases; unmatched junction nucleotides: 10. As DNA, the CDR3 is TGTGCCAGCAGTCCGAGACTAGCCCGTAGGACCCAGTACTTC. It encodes CASSPRLARRTQYF.

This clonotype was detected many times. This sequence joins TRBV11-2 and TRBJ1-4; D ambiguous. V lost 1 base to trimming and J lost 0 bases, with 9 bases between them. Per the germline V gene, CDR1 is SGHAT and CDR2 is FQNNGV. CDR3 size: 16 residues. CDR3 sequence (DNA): TGTGCCAGCAGCTTAGTTGGAGGGCCAACTAATGAAAAACTGTTTTTT. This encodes CASSLVGGPTNEKLFF.

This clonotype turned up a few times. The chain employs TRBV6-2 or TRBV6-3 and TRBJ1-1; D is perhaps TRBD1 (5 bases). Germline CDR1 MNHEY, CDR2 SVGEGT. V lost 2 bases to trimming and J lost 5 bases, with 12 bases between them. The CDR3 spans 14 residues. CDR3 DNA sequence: TGTGCCAGCAGTTACCACGGGGCTGGGACTGAAGCTTTCTTT. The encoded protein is CASSYHGAGTEAFF.

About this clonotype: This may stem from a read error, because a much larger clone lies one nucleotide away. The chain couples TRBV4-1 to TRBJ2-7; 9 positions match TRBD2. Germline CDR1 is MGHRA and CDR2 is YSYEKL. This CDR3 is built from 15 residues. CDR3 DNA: TGCGCCAGCGGCCAACAAGCGGGGGGTAACTACGAGCAGTACTTC. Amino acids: CASGQQAGGNYEQYF.

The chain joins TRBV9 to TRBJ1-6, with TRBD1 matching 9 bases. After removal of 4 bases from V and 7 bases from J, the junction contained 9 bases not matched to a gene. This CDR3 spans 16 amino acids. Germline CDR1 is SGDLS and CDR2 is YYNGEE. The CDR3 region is CASSPPPGTGNSPLHF. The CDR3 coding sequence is TGTGCCAGCAGCCCCCCCCCCGGGACAGGGAATTCACCCCTCCACTTT.

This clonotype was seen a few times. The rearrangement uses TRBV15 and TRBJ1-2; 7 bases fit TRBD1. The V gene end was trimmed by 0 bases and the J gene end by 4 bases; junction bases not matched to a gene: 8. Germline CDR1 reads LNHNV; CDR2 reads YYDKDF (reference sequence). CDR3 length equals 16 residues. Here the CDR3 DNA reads TGTGCCACCAGCAGAGAACCGGGACAGTTCATCTATGGCTACACCTTC. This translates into CATSREPGQFIYGYTF.

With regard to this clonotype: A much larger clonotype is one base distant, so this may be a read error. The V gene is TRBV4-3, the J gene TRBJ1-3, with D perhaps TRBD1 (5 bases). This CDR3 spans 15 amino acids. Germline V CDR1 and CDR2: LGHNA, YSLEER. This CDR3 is CASSQGRAPGNTICF. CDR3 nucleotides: TGCGCCAGCAGCCAAGGCAGGGCGCCTGGAAACACCATATGTTTT.

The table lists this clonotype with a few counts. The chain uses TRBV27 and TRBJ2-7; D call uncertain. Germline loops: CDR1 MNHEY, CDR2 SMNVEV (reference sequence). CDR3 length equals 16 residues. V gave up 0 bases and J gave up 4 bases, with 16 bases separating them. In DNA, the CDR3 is TGTGCCAGCAGTTTATCGACGGGCTTGTCCCCGTACGAGCAGTACTTC. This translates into CASSLSTGLSPYEQYF.

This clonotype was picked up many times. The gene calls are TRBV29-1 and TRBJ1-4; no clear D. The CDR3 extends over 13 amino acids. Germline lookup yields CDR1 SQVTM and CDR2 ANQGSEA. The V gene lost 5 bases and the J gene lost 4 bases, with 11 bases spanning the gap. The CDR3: CSVRTEDNEKLFF. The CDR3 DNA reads TGCAGCGTTAGGACGGAGGATAATGAAAAACTGTTTTTT. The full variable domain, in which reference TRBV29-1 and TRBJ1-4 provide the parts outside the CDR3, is SAVISQKPSRDICQRGTSLTIQCQVDSQVTMMFWYRQQPGQSLTLIATANQGSEATYESGFVIDKFPISRPNLTFSTLTVSNMSPEDSSIYLCSVRTEDNEKLFFGSGTQLSVL.

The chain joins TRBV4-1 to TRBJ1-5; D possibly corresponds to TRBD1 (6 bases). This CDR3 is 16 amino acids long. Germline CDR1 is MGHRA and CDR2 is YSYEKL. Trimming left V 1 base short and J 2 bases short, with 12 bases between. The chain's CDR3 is CASSQAGVVGNQPQHF. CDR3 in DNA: TGCGCCAGCAGCCAAGCAGGGGTGGTGGGCAATCAGCCCCAGCATTTT.

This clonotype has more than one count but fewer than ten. DNA for the CDR3: TGTGCCAGCAGCTTAGAAGCGGGGGGTGCCTACGAGCAGTACTTC. This codes for CASSLEAGGAYEQYF. The chain couples TRBV11-2 to TRBJ2-7; TRBD2 matches 9 bases. J gave up 2 bases and V 0 bases, and 2 bases lay outside the gene matches. Germline-derived CDR1 and CDR2 are SGHAT and FQNNGV. The CDR3 is 15 amino acids.

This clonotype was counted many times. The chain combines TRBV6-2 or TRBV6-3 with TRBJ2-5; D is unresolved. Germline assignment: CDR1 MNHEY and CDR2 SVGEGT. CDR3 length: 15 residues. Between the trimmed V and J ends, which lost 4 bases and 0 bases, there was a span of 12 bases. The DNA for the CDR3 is TGTGCCAGCAGTTCCTTCGACAAGTACCAAGAGACCCAGTACTTC. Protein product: CASSSFDKYQETQYF.

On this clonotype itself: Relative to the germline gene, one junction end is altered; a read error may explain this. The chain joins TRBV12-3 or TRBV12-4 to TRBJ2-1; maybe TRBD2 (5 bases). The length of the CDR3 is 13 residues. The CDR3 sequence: CASSPNGGHEQLF. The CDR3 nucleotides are TGTGCCAGCAGTCCCAATGGAGGCCATGAGCAGCTCTTC.

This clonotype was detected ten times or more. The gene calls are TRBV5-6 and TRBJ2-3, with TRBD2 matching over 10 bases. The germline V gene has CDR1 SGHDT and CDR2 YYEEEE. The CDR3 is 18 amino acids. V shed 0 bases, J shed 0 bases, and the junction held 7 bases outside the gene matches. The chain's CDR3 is CASSLVATSGRSTDTQYF. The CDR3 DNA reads TGTGCCAGCAGCTTGGTGGCGACTAGCGGGCGTAGCACAGATACGCAGTATTTT.

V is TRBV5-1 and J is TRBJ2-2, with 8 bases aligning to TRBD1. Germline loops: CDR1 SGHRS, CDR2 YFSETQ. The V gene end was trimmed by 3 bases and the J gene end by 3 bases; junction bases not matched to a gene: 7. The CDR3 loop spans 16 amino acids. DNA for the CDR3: TGCGCCAGCAGCTCCCCGGACAGGGTGGACACCGGGGAGCTGTTTTTT. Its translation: CASSSPDRVDTGELFF.

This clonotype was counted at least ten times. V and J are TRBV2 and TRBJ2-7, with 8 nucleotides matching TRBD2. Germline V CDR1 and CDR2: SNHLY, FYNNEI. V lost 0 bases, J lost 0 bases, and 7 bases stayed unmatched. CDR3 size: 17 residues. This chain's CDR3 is CASSEARSGTSSYEQYF. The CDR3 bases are TGTGCCAGCAGTGAAGCGCGTAGCGGGACGAGCTCCTACGAGCAGTACTTC.

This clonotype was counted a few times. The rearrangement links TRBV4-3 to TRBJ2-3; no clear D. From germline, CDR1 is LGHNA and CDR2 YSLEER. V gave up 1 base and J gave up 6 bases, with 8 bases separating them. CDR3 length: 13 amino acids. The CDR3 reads CASSQAVVDTQYF. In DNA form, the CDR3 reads TGCGCCAGCAGCCAAGCGGTTGTGGATACGCAGTATTTT.

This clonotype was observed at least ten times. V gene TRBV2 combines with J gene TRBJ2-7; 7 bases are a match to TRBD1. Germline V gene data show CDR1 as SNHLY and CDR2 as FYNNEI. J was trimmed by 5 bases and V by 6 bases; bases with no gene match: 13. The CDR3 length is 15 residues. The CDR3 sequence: CASRSTGTAMDEQYF. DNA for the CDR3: TGTGCCAGCAGATCAACCGGGACAGCCATGGACGAGCAGTACTTC.

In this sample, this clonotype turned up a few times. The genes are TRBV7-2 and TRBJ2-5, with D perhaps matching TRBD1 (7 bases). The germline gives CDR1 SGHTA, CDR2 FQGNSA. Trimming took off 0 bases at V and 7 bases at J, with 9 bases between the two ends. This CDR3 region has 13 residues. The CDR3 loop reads CASSLAQGGTQYF. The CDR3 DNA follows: TGTGCCAGCAGCTTAGCCCAGGGGGGGACCCAGTACTTC.

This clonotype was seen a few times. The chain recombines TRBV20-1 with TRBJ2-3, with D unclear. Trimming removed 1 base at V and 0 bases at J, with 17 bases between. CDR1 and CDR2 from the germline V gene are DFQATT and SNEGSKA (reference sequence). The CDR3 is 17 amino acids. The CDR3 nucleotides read TGCAGTGCTAGAGCGCCCCGGTTTCGGTTGAGCACAGATACGCAGTATTTT. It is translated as CSARAPRFRLSTDTQYF.